The rows below give T cell receptor beta chains drawn from one sample of a study of T cell responses to AZD1222 COVID-19 vaccine. Sequenced by immunoSEQ multiplex PCR; TCRdb stores in-frame clones only, minus some. The data show around 80,000 clones, about 80% seen once. The sequences come from peripheral blood, collected 28 days after the second AZD1222 dose. The source is an adult who received the AZD1222 COVID-19 vaccine. Both conserved end residues are part of each CDR3. D genes are given only for firm matches. Only some rows state a clone size, as once, few, many or a class for expanded clones.

.,TRBJ2-7,17,TRBD2,TRBV3-1/TRBV3-2,TGTGCCAGCAGCCAAGGGTCTAGCGGGAGTATCGCCTACGAGCAGTACTTC,CASSQGSSGSIAYEQYF
.,TRBJ2-2,17,TRBD2,TRBV5-4,TGTGCCAGCAGCTGGAGAAGACTAGCGGGAGTTGGGGGGGAGCTGTTTTTT,CASSWRRLAGVGGELFF
.,TRBJ1-2,15,TRBD1,TRBV7-9,TGTGCCAGCAGCTTGGGACAGGCAGACATCTATGGCTACACCTTC,CASSLGQADIYGYTF
.,TRBJ2-6,14,.,TRBV5-6,TGTGCCAGCAGCTTCCGGTTGGGGGCCAACGTCCTGACTTTC,CASSFRLGANVLTF
once,TRBJ2-2,17,TRBD2,TRBV6-8,TGTGCCAGCAGTTCTCAAACCCTAGCGGACAACACCGGGGAGCTGTTTTTT,CASSSQTLADNTGELFF
.,TRBJ2-7,13,.,TRBV28,TGTGCCGCCGGGGGGCTGAGCTCCTACGAGCAGTACTTC,CAAGGLSSYEQYF
.,TRBJ1-6,16,.,TRBV3-1/TRBV3-2,TGTGCCAGCAGCCAAGGAGGGTCGGGGCCCAATTCACCCCTCCACTTT,CASSQGGSGPNSPLHF
.,TRBJ2-7,15,.,TRBV30,TGTGCCTGGGCCTTCGATGGGCGAGGGTTTGGCGAGCAGTACTTC,CAWAFDGRGFGEQYF
few,TRBJ1-3,16,.,TRBV4-3,TGCGCCAGCAGCCAAGGGACCGGTAGCTTGGGAAACACCATATATTTT,CASSQGTGSLGNTIYF
.,TRBJ1-3,17,.,TRBV18,TGTGCCAGCTCACTCCATAGCGAGGAAGTCTCTGGAAACACCATATATTTT,CASSLHSEEVSGNTIYF
few,TRBJ1-2,15,.,TRBV4-2,TGTGCCAGCAGCCAAGATAGGGGGTCCCCTTGGGGCTACACCTTC,CASSQDRGSPWGYTF
.,TRBJ2-5,15,.,TRBV4-2,TGTGCCAGCAGCCAAGAAACGAGCGGCCAAGAGACCCAGTACTTC,CASSQETSGQETQYF
few,TRBJ1-1,13,.,TRBV6-2/TRBV6-3,TGTGCCAGCAGTTATTCCGGTTTTGCTGAAGCTTTCTTT,CASSYSGFAEAFF
.,TRBJ2-7,16,TRBD1,TRBV7-2,TGTGCCAGCAGCACCAAAGAGGCCAGGGGGCTTGGAGAGCAGTACTTC,CASSTKEARGLGEQYF
.,TRBJ2-1,12,.,TRBV12-3/TRBV12-4,TGTGCCAGCAGCTTCGGCGGGAATGAGCAGTTCTTC,CASSFGGNEQFF
.,TRBJ2-2,16,TRBD1,TRBV29-1,TGCAGCGTTGGCCTCCGGGACAGCTCGGACACCGGGGAGCTGTTTTTT,CSVGLRDSSDTGELFF
.,TRBJ2-1,19,.,TRBV21-1,TGTGCCAGCAGCTTCCCGGGACAGGGGGGAATTCGGGAATACAATGAGCAGTTCTTC,CASSFPGQGGIREYNEQFF
.,TRBJ1-3,14,.,TRBV7-2,TGTGCCAGCAGCTTAAACCCGGGGACCAACACCATATATTTT,CASSLNPGTNTIYF
.,TRBJ1-1,12,.,TRBV27,TGTGCCAGCAGTCCGGGGGGCTCTGAAGCTTTCTTT,CASSPGGSEAFF
.,TRBJ1-4,14,.,TRBV30,TGTGCCTGGAGTGCCGGGTCTCCGGGTGAAAAACTGTTTTTT,CAWSAGSPGEKLFF
.,TRBJ1-6,14,TRBD1,TRBV6-6,TGTGCCAGCAGTCCAGACAGGGCTGGTTCACCCCTCCACTTT,CASSPDRAGSPLHF
once,TRBJ2-3,17,TRBD1,TRBV27,TGTGCCAGCAGTTTACTCACGACAGGGTTCGGCACAGATACGCAGTATTTT,CASSLLTTGFGTDTQYF
.,TRBJ2-1,14,.,TRBV27,TGTGCCAGCAGTTTGGGTCAGGGAGTCCATGAGCAGTTCTTC,CASSLGQGVHEQFF
.,TRBJ1-5,13,.,TRBV30,TGTGCCTGGAGTCTTAATCGAGATCAGCCCCAGCATTTT,CAWSLNRDQPQHF
.,TRBJ2-2,16,TRBD1,TRBV5-5,TGTGCCAGCAGCCGAGAGACAGGGGGGAACACCGGGGAGCTGTTTTTT,CASSRETGGNTGELFF
once,TRBJ2-5,18,TRBD2,TRBV5-8,TGTGCCAGCAGCTTGGGAAGCGGGAGGGGATGGGGCCAAGAGACCCAGTACTTC,CASSLGSGRGWGQETQYF
.,TRBJ2-4,13,.,TRBV28,TGTGCCAGCAGTCCCGGGACACCCCGAATTCAGTACTTC,CASSPGTPRIQYF
.,TRBJ2-7,14,TRBD2,TRBV11-2,TGTGCCAGCAGCGAGCTAGCGGGGCGGAACGAGCAGTACTTC,CASSELAGRNEQYF
once,TRBJ1-5,14,.,TRBV28,TGTGCCAGCAGCGACAGACCTAGCAATCAGCCCCAGCATTTT,CASSDRPSNQPQHF
.,TRBJ1-1,13,.,TRBV30,TGTGCCTGGGCCCAGGGGTTAAAGTTTGGAGCTTTCTTT,CAWAQGLKFGAFF
.,TRBJ1-1,10,.,TRBV20-1,TGCAGTGCTAGGAACACTGAAGCTTTCTTT,CSARNTEAFF
.,TRBJ1-5,17,.,TRBV7-2,TGTGCCAGCAGCTCCCGGGGGGGTGCTTATAGCAATCAGCCCCAGCATTTT,CASSSRGGAYSNQPQHF
.,TRBJ1-1,14,TRBD1,TRBV29-1,TGCAGCGTTGAAGGACAGGGGCCGAACACTGAAGCTTTCTTT,CSVEGQGPNTEAFF
.,TRBJ2-1,15,.,TRBV13,TGTGCCAGCAGCACGACCCCCAGGGGTTACAATGAGCAGTTCTTC,CASSTTPRGYNEQFF
few,TRBJ1-3,15,.,TRBV7-2,TGTGCCAGCAGCCCCCAGAGACCTAGGACAAACACCATATATTTT,CASSPQRPRTNTIYF
.,TRBJ2-1,16,TRBD2,TRBV11-2,TGTGCCAGCAGCTCAACGAGCGGGAGGCCCTACATTGAGCAGTTCTTC,CASSSTSGRPYIEQFF
.,TRBJ2-7,14,.,TRBV6-6,TGTGCCAGCAGTTACTCCCCACTTATGTACGAGCAGTACTTC,CASSYSPLMYEQYF
.,TRBJ2-1,15,TRBD2,TRBV7-2,TGTGCCAGCAGCGCGGGGACTAGCGCATACAATGAGCAGTTCTTC,CASSAGTSAYNEQFF
.,TRBJ1-5,15,TRBD1,TRBV6-2/TRBV6-3,TGTGCCAGCAGCAAAGACAACAGGGGATGGGAGCCCCAGCATTTT,CASSKDNRGWEPQHF
.,TRBJ1-2,14,.,TRBV24-1,TGTGCCACCAGTGAAACAGGGAATTTGGAGGGCTACACCTTC,CATSETGNLEGYTF
.,TRBJ2-1,16,.,TRBV7-5,TGTGCCAGAAGCTGCTCTGGGAGATCTCCCTACAATGAGCAGTTCTTC,CARSCSGRSPYNEQFF
few,TRBJ2-1,16,TRBD1,TRBV19,TGTGCCAGTAGTATCCCCCCGGGACAGGTTAGGAATGAGCAGTTCTTC,CASSIPPGQVRNEQFF
.,TRBJ1-1,15,TRBD1,TRBV5-1,TGCGCCAGCAGCGACCCGGACAGGGTCGGCACTGAAGCTTTCTTT,CASSDPDRVGTEAFF
.,TRBJ2-1,17,.,TRBV5-5,TGTGCCAGCAGCTTGTTATGGGGGCACTGGGGTACCAATGAGCAGTTCTTC,CASSLLWGHWGTNEQFF
medium-sized,TRBJ2-3,14,.,TRBV7-9,TGTGCCAGCAGCTCCAGGACTAGCACAGATACGCAGTATTTT,CASSSRTSTDTQYF
few,TRBJ1-4,14,.,TRBV7-8,TGTGCCAGCAGCTTACGAAGGACTAATGAAAAACTGTTTTTT,CASSLRRTNEKLFF
.,TRBJ2-7,14,.,TRBV28,TGTGCCAGCAGTAACACCGGGACTTGGTACGAGCAGTACTTC,CASSNTGTWYEQYF
.,TRBJ1-1,14,TRBD1,TRBV4-2,TGTGCCAGCAGCCAAGAGAGGGGGCAAGTTGAAGCTTTCTTT,CASSQERGQVEAFF